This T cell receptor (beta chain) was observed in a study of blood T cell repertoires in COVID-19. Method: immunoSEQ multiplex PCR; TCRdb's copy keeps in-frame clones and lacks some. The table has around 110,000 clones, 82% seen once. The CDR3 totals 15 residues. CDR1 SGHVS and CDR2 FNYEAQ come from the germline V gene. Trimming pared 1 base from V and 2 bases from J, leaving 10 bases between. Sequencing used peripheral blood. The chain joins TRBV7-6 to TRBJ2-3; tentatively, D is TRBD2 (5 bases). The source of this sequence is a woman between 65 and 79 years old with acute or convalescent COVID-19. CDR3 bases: TGTGCCAGCAGCTTAGTTGGACTTAACACAGATACGCAGTATTTT. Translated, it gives CASSLVGLNTDTQYF.